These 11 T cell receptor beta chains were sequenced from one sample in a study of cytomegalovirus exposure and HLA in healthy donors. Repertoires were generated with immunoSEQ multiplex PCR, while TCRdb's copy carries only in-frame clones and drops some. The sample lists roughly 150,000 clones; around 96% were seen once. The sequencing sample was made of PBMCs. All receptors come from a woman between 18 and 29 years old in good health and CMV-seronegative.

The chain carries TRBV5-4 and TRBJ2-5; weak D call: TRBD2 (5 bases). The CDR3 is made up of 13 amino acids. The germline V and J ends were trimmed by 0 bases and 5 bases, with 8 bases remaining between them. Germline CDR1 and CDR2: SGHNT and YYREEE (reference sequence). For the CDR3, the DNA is TGTGCCAGCAGCTTGGATTCGGGGGAGACCCAGTACTTC. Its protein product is CASSLDSGETQYF.

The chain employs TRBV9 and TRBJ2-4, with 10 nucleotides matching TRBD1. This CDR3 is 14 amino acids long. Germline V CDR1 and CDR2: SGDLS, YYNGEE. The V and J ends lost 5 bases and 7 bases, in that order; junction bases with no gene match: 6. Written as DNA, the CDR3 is TGTGCCAGCAGTTCGGGGGGACAGGGGAACATTCAGTACTTC. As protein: CASSSGGQGNIQYF.

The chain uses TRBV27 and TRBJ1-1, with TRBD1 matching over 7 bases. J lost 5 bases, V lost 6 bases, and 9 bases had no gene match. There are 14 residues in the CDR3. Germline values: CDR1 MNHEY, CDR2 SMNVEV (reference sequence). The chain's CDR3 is CASSLEGAWTEAFF. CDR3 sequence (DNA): TGTGCCAGCAGCTTGGAGGGGGCTTGGACTGAAGCTTTCTTT.

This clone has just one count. In nucleotides, the CDR3 is TGTGCCAGCAGCTTCGAGGTGAATGAGCAGTTCTTC. It yields the protein CASSFEVNEQFF. The genes are TRBV5-5 and TRBJ2-1; D not resolved. From germline, CDR1 is SGHKS and CDR2 YYEKEE (reference sequence). V dropped 2 bases and J dropped 7 bases, with 7 bases sitting between them. The CDR3 extends over 12 amino acids.

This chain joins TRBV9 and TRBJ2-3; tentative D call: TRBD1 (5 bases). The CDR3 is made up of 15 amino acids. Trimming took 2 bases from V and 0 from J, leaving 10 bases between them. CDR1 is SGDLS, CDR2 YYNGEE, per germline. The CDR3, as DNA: TGTGCCAGCAGCGTTGGGTGGGGCAGCACAGATACGCAGTATTTT. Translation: CASSVGWGSTDTQYF.

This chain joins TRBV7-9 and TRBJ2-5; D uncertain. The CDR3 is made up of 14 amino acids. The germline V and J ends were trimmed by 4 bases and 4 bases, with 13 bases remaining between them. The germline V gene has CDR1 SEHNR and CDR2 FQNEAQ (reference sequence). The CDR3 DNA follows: TGTGCCAGCAGCTCTGCTGAGGTAGCAGAGACCCAGTACTTC. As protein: CASSSAEVAETQYF.

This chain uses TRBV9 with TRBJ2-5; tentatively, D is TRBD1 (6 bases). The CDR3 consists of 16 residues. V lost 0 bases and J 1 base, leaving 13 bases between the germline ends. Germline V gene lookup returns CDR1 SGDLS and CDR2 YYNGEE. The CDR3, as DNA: TGTGCCAGCAGCGTAGCAAGCGGCAGGGGCCAAGAGACCCAGTACTTC. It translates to CASSVASGRGQETQYF.

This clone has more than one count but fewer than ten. This CDR3 is CASSLAPRLVTGRYNEQFF. The CDR3 DNA sequence: TGTGCCAGCAGCTTAGCCCCCCGACTAGTCACCGGGAGATACAATGAGCAGTTCTTC. The genes are TRBV11-2 and TRBJ2-1, with D tentatively TRBD2 (6 bases). V lost 1 base to trimming and J lost 4 bases, with 23 bases between them. The CDR3 is made up of 19 amino acids. CDR1 is SGHAT, CDR2 FQNNGV, per germline. The full variable domain, rest sourced from reference TRBV11-2 and TRBJ2-1, is EAGVAQSPRYKIIEKRQSVAFWCNPISGHATLYWYQQILGQGPKLLIQFQNNGVVDDSQLPKDRFSAERLKGVDSTLKIQPAKLEDSAVYLCASSLAPRLVTGRYNEQFFGPGTRLTVL.

The CDR3 protein is CASSESVRTVNNEQFF. The CDR3 DNA follows: TGTGCCAGCAGTGAATCCGTGAGGACTGTAAACAATGAGCAGTTCTTC. The V call is TRBV6-1, the J call TRBJ2-1, with D perhaps matching TRBD2 (5 bases). The CDR3 is 16 residues long. The V gene lost 2 bases and the J gene lost 5 bases, with 16 bases spanning the gap. CDR1 and CDR2 (germline): MNHNS, SASEGT.

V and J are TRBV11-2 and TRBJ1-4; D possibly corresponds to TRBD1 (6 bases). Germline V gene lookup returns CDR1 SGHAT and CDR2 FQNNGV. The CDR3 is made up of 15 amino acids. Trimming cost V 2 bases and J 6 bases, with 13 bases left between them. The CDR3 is CASSLIRQGHEKLFF. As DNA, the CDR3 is TGTGCCAGCAGCTTAATCCGGCAGGGGCATGAAAAACTGTTTTTT.

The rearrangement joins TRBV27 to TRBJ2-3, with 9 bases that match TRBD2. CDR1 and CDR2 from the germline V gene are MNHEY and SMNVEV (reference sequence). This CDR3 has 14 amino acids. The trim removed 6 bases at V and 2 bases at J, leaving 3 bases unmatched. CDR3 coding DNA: TGTGCCAGCAGAGCTAGCGGGATCACAGATACGCAGTATTTT. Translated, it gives CASRASGITDTQYF.